This is a list of T cell receptor beta chains from one sample in a study of control samples from healthy donors and cancer patients. The protocol was immunoSEQ multiplex PCR, while the TCRdb copy is restricted to in-frame clones and leaves out a portion. The sample yields some 120,000 clones, 88% seen once. Sample: blood. These receptors originate from a woman between 65 and 79 years old in good health. The CDR3 runs from the conserved cysteine through the conserved F or W. The D gene is left open where the match is weak. Only part of the rows carry a size: once, few, many, or a class if the clone is expanded.

TRBV6-6,TRBJ2-5,-,-,CASSPLVTTQYF,TGTGCCAGCAGCCCCTTAGTTACGACCCAGTACTTC
TRBV10-3,TRBJ2-1,TRBD2,-,CAISRGGRYNEQFF,TGTGCCATCTCCCGCGGGGGGCGCTACAATGAGCAGTTCTTC
TRBV6-1,TRBJ2-7,TRBD2,-,CASSEAAASGSYEQYF,TGTGCCAGCAGTGAAGCAGCGGCTAGCGGGTCCTACGAGCAGTACTTC
TRBV9,TRBJ1-1,-,-,CASSVVPQNTEAFF,TGTGCCAGCAGCGTAGTACCCCAGAACACTGAAGCTTTCTTT
TRBV11-3,TRBJ2-7,TRBD2,-,CASSFSGPNGEQYF,TGTGCCAGCAGCTTTAGCGGGCCCAACGGCGAGCAGTACTTC
TRBV18,TRBJ2-2,-,-,CASSLSTGPTGELFF,TGTGCCAGCTCACTGTCGACAGGCCCCACCGGGGAGCTGTTTTTT
TRBV29-1,TRBJ1-2,-,-,CSVVRQTGGVGYTF,TGCAGCGTTGTTCGACAGACGGGTGGAGTCGGCTACACCTTC
TRBV6-6,TRBJ2-5,TRBD2,-,CASSYPGGETQYF,TGTGCCAGCAGTTACCCGGGGGGGGAGACCCAGTACTTC
TRBV19,TRBJ2-7,-,-,CASSIRQGRAYEQYF,TGTGCCAGTAGTATAAGGCAGGGAAGGGCCTACGAGCAGTACTTC
TRBV6-5,TRBJ1-4,TRBD1,-,CASSRDRVNEKLFF,TGTGCCAGCAGCCGGGACAGGGTTAATGAAAAACTGTTTTTT
TRBV4-1,TRBJ1-1,-,-,CASSQRGGVTEAFF,TGCGCCAGCAGCCAGAGGGGGGGCGTTACTGAAGCTTTCTTT
TRBV9,TRBJ1-5,TRBD1,-,CASSPRDRECNQPQHF,TGTGCCAGCAGCCCTCGAGACAGGGAGTGCAATCAGCCCCAGCATTTT
TRBV10-1,TRBJ2-7,TRBD1,-,CASSEGQATYEQYF,TGCGCCAGCAGTGAGGGACAGGCAACCTACGAGCAGTACTTC
TRBV3-1/TRBV3-2,TRBJ1-5,TRBD1,once,CASSWGQRNQPQHF,TGTGCCAGCAGCTGGGGACAGAGGAATCAGCCCCAGCATTTT
TRBV6-5,TRBJ2-7,-,-,CASSPDPGHYEQYF,TGTGCCAGCAGTCCGGACCCGGGACACTACGAGCAGTACTTC
TRBV25-1,TRBJ2-1,TRBD1,-,CASQDRERNEQFF,TGTGCCAGCCAGGACAGGGAACGCAATGAGCAGTTCTTC
TRBV19,TRBJ2-1,TRBD2,-,CASSVRSGAYNEQFF,TGTGCCAGTAGTGTTCGTAGCGGGGCCTACAATGAGCAGTTCTTC
TRBV10-2,TRBJ1-2,TRBD1,-,CASFPGPTGTYGYTF,TGCGCCAGCTTCCCGGGACCGACAGGGACCTATGGCTACACCTTC
TRBV2,TRBJ1-1,-,few,CASSVKWTDGNTEAFF,TGTGCCAGCAGTGTGAAGTGGACGGACGGGAACACTGAAGCTTTCTTT
TRBV9,TRBJ2-6,-,-,CASSVRSSGANVLTF,TGTGCCAGCAGCGTCCGATCTTCTGGGGCCAACGTCCTGACTTTC
TRBV7-2,TRBJ1-2,TRBD1,-,CASSPTQGGYGYTF,TGTGCCAGCAGCCCCACCCAGGGGGGTTATGGCTACACCTTC
TRBV10-2,TRBJ2-1,-,-,CASSLVSSYNEQFF,TGCGCCAGCAGCCTCGTGAGCTCCTACAATGAGCAGTTCTTC
TRBV6-6,TRBJ1-5,-,-,CASSYSRGENQPQHF,TGTGCCAGCAGTTACTCGAGAGGGGAAAATCAGCCCCAGCATTTT
TRBV24-1,TRBJ2-3,-,once,CATTETGRSTDTQYF,TGTGCCACCACCGAGACAGGGAGGTCCACAGATACGCAGTATTTT
TRBV21-1,TRBJ1-5,-,-,CARASNQPQHF,TGTGCCAGGGCGAGCAATCAGCCCCAGCATTTT
TRBV3-1/TRBV3-2,TRBJ1-1,-,-,CASGTNGGVNTEAFF,TGTGCCAGCGGTACGAATGGCGGGGTGAACACTGAAGCTTTCTTT
TRBV5-3,TRBJ2-4,-,-,CAREGKVKNIQYF,TGTGCCAGAGAAGGGAAGGTCAAAAACATTCAGTACTTC
TRBV6-1,TRBJ1-5,-,-,CASSESGGLGNQPQHF,TGTGCCAGCAGTGAAAGCGGTGGGCTTGGCAATCAGCCCCAGCATTTT
TRBV2,TRBJ2-1,TRBD2,-,CASNAGGRAGNEQFF,TGTGCCAGCAACGCGGGGGGGAGGGCGGGCAATGAGCAGTTCTTC
TRBV4-3,TRBJ2-7,-,-,CASSQELNSDYEQYF,TGCGCCAGCAGCCAAGAGTTGAACAGCGACTACGAGCAGTACTTC
TRBV13,TRBJ1-6,TRBD1,-,CASRSGQGNSPLHF,TGTGCCAGCAGGAGTGGACAGGGGAATTCACCCCTCCACTTT
TRBV6-2/TRBV6-3,TRBJ2-1,-,few,CASSQPLGEQFF,TGTGCCAGCAGCCAGCCTTTGGGTGAGCAGTTCTTC
TRBV10-3,TRBJ2-5,TRBD2,-,CAISESTSRNPQETQYF,TGTGCCATCAGCGAATCGACTAGCCGGAATCCACAAGAGACCCAGTACTTC
TRBV28,TRBJ2-2,-,-,CASSHLPGTLYTGELFF,TGTGCCAGCAGTCACCTCCCCGGGACACTATACACCGGGGAGCTGTTTTTT
TRBV5-6,TRBJ2-7,-,-,CASSSPRTGTYEQYF,TGTGCCAGCAGCTCGCCTCGGACTGGGACCTACGAGCAGTACTTC
TRBV6-2/TRBV6-3,TRBJ2-7,-,-,CASSYSKQTYEQYF,TGTGCCAGCAGTTACTCGAAGCAGACCTACGAGCAGTACTTC
TRBV9,TRBJ1-2,TRBD1,-,CASSATPTGRGGGYTF,TGTGCCAGCAGCGCGACCCCGACAGGGAGGGGTGGTGGCTACACCTTC
TRBV10-2,TRBJ1-2,TRBD1,-,CASSSGQGFYGYTF,TGCGCCAGCAGCTCGGGACAGGGCTTCTATGGCTACACCTTC
TRBV6-5,TRBJ2-7,-,-,CASSVGPRLEQYF,TGTGCCAGCAGCGTTGGGCCCCGGCTAGAGCAGTACTTC
TRBV14,TRBJ1-2,-,once,CASSQDLGYGYTF,TGTGCCAGCAGCCAAGATTTGGGCTATGGCTACACCTTC